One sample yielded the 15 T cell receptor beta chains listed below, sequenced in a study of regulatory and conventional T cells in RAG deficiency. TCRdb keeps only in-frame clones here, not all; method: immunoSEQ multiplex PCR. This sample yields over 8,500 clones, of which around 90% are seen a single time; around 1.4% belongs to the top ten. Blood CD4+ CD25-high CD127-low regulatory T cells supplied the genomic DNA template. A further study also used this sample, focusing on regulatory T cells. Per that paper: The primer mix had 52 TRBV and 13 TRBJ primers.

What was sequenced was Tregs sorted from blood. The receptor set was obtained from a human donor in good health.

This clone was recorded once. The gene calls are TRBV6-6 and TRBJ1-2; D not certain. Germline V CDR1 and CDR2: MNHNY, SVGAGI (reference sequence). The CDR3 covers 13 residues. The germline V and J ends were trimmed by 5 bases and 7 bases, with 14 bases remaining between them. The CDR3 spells CASSPRRNLGYTF. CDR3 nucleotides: TGTGCCAGCAGTCCCCGGCGGAACCTTGGCTACACCTTC.

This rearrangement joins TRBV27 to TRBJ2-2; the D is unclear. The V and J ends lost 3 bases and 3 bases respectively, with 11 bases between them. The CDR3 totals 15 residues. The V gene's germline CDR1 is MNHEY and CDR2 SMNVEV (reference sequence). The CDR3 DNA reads TGTGCCAGCAGTTTGGGTCGGACGTACACCGGGGAGCTGTTTTTT. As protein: CASSLGRTYTGELFF.

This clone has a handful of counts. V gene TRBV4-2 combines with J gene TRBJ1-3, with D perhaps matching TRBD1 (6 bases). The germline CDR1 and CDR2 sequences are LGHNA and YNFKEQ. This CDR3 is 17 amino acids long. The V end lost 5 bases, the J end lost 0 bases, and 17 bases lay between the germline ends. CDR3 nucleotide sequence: TGTGCCAGCAGCTTCGGGTTGACAGGCGTCTCTGGAAACACCATATATTTT. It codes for CASSFGLTGVSGNTIYF.

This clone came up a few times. CDR3 loop: CASSASYGYTF. In DNA, the CDR3 is TGTGCCAGCTCAGCCAGCTATGGCTACACCTTC. The rearrangement links TRBV7-9 to TRBJ1-2; no clear D. V lost 8 bases and J 4 bases, leaving 8 bases between the germline ends. Germline values: CDR1 SEHNR, CDR2 FQNEAQ (reference sequence). The CDR3 contains 11 residues.

CDR3: CASSLARGSYEQYF. As DNA, the CDR3 is TGTGCCAGCAGCTTAGCGCGGGGATCCTACGAGCAGTACTTC. The chain carries TRBV7-2 and TRBJ2-7; possible D gene TRBD2, 6 bases. Trimming cost V 0 bases and J 1 base, with 7 bases left between them. CDR1 is SGHTA and CDR2 is FQGNSA in the germline V gene. This CDR3 is 14 amino acids long.

CDR3: CASRQGNTGELFF. In DNA form, the CDR3 reads TGTGCCAGCCGACAGGGGAACACCGGGGAGCTGTTTTTT. The chain has TRBV6-1 and TRBJ2-2, with 7 bases aligning to TRBD1. Germline CDR1 is MNHNS and CDR2 is SASEGT. This CDR3 comprises 13 residues. V lost 8 bases to trimming and J lost 1 base; unmatched junction nucleotides: 1.

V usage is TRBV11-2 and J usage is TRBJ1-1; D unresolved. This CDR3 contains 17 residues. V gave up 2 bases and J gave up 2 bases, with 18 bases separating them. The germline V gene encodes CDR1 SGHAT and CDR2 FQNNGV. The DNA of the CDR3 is TGTGCCAGCAGCTTAAAAGAGGGTGGAATCGTCAACACTGAAGCTTTCTTT. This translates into CASSLKEGGIVNTEAFF.

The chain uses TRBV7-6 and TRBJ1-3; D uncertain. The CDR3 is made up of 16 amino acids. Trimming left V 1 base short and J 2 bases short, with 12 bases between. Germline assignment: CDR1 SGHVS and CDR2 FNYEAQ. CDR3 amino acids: CASSLVSALTGNTIYF. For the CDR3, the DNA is TGTGCCAGCAGCTTAGTCAGTGCACTAACTGGAAACACCATATATTTT.

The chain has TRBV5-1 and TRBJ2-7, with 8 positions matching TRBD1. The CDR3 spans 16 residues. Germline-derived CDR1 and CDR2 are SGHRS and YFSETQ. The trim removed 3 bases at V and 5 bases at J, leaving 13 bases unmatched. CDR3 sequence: CASSWGPIGQGHEQYF. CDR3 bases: TGCGCCAGCAGCTGGGGCCCTATCGGACAGGGCCACGAGCAGTACTTC.

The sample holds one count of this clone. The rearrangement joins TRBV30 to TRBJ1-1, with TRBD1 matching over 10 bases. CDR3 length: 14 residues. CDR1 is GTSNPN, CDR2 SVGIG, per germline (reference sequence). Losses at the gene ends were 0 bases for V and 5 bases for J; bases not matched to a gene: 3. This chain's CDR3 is CAWSVGDRGTEAFF. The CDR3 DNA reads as TGTGCCTGGAGTGTAGGGGACAGGGGTACTGAAGCTTTCTTT.

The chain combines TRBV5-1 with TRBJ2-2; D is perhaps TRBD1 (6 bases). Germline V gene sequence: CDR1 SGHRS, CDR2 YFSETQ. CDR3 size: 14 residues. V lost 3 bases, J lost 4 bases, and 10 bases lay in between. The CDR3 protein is CASSSDRPTGELFF. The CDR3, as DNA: TGCGCCAGCAGCTCCGACAGGCCCACCGGGGAGCTGTTTTTT.

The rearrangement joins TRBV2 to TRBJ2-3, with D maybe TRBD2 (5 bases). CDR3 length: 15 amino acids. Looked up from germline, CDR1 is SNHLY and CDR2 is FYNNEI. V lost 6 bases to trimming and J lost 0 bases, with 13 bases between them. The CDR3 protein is CASRKVGISTDTQYF. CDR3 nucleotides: TGTGCCAGCAGGAAGGTCGGGATCAGCACAGATACGCAGTATTTT.

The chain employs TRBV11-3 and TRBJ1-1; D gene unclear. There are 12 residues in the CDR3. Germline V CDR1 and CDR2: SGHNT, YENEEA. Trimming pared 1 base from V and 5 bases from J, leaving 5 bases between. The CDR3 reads CASSLGITEAFF. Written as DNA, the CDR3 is TGTGCCAGCAGCTTAGGTATAACTGAAGCTTTCTTT.

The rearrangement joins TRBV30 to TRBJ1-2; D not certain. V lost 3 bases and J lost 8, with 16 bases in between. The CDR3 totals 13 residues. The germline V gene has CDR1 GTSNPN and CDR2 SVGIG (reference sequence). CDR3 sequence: CAWRAIGQAGYTF. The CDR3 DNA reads TGTGCCTGGAGGGCAATCGGTCAGGCAGGCTACACCTTC.

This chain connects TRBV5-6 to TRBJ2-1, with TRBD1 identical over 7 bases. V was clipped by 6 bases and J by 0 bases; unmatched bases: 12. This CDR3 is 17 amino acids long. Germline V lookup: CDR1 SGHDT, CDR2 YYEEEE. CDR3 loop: CASKGKGALSSYNEQFF. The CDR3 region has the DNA TGTGCCAGCAAAGGCAAGGGGGCCCTAAGCTCCTACAATGAGCAGTTCTTC.